The clone carrying this TCR beta chain was detected ten times or more. Its antigen is unidentified. Trimming took 3 bases from V and 8 from J, leaving 16 bases between them. CDR1 is ENHRY, CDR2 SYGVKD, per germline. The CDR3 consists of 14 residues. The data are from a study of T cell repertoires in cytomegalovirus infection. Across the study: Based on public TCR beta signatures, there were indications of CMV infection and of a matching HLA type.

TCRdb reprocessed the reads via MiXCR and lists one record per CDR3 protein. The sample contains 300,000 or so distinct CDR3 sequences, about 25% of which appear only once. Study-wide results and caveats: Predominance within the ex vivo response was attributable to HLA-C-restricted CMV-specific TCR beta clonotypes. Using cumulative public TCR beta family frequency, the authors identified those who carried CMV together with the relevant HLA.

This TCR was recovered from a human donor in good health (CMV status not recorded). Some clones in this sample may be carry-over from other donors' samples. Sequences were obtained from PBMCs. The chain has TRBV10-3 and TRBJ1-2; D may be TRBD1 (6 bases). The CDR3 region has the DNA TGTGCCATCAGTGATCCAGGGGCATCTATGGGCTACACCTTC. This gives the protein CAISDPGASMGYTF.